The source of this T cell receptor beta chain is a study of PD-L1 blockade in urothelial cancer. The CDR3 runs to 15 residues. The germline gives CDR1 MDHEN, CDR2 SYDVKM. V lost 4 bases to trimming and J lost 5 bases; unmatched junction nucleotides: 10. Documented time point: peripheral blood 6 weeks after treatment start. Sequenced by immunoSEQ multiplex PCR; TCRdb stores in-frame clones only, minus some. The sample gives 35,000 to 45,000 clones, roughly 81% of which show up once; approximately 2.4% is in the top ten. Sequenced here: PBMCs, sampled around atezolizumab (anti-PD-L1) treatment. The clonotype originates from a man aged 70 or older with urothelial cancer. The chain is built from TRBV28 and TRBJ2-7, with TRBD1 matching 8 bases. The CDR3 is CASSSPYRGDNEQYF. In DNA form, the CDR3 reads TGTGCCAGCAGTTCCCCCTACAGGGGGGACAACGAGCAGTACTTC.